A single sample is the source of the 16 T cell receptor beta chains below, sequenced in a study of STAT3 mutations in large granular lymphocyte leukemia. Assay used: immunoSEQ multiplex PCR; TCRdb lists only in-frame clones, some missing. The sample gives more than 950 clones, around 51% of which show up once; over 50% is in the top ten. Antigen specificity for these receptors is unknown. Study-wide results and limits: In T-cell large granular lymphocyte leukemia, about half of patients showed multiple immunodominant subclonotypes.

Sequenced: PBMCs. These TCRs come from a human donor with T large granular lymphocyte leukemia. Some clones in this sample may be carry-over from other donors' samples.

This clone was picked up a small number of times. This chain's CDR3 is CASSPGVADTQYF. The DNA for the CDR3 is TGCGCCAGCAGCCCCGGGGTAGCGGATACGCAGTATTTT. The chain recombines TRBV5-1 with TRBJ2-3, with D perhaps TRBD2 (5 bases). This CDR3 contains 13 residues. Trimming cost V 4 bases and J 6 bases, with 12 bases left between them. Germline CDR1 SGHRS, CDR2 YFSETQ. Full variable domain (rest looked up from reference TRBV5-1 and TRBJ2-3): KAGVTQTPRYLIKTRGQQVTLSCSPISGHRSVSWYQQTPGQGLQFLFEYFSETQRNKGNFPGRFSGRQFSNSRSEMNVSTLELGDSALYLCASSPGVADTQYFGPGTRLTVL.

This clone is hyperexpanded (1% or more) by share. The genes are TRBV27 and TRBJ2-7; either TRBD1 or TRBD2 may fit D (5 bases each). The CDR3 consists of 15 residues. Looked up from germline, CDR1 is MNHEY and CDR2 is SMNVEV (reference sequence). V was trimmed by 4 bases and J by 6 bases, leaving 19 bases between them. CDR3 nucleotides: TGTGCCAGCAGTTCCGGGACCGCCCCCTTAGGCGAGCAGTACTTC. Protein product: CASSSGTAPLGEQYF.

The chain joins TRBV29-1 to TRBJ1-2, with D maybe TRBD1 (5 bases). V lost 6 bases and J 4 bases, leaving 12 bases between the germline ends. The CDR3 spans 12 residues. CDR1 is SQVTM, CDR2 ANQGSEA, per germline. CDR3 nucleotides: TGCAGCGTAGGGGATCCAGGCTATGGCTACACCTTC. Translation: CSVGDPGYGYTF.

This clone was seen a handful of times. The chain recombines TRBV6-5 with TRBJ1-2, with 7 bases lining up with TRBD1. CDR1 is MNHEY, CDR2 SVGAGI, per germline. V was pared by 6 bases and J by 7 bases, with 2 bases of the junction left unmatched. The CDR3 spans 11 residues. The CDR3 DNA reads TGTGCCAGCAGACGACAGGGTGGCTACACCTTC. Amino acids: CASRRQGGYTF.

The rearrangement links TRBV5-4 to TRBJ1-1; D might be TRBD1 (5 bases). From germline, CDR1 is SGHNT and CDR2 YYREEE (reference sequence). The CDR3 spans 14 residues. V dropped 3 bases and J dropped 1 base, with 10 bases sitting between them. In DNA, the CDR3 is TGTGCCAGCAGCTCCCGGGGGGGGAACACTGAAGCTTTCTTT. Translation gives CASSSRGGNTEAFF.

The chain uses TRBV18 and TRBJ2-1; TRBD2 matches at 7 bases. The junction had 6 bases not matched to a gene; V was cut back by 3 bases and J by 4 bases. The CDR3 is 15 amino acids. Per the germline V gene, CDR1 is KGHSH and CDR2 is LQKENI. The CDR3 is CASSPLGEGYNEQFF. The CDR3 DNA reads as TGTGCCAGCTCACCGTTGGGGGAGGGATACAATGAGCAGTTCTTC.

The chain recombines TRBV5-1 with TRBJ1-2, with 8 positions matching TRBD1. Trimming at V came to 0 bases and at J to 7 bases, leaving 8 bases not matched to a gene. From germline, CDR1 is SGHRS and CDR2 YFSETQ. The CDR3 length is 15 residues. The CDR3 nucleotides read TGCGCCAGCAGCTTGGGAGGCAGGGGGCAGACTGGCTACACCTTC. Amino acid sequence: CASSLGGRGQTGYTF.

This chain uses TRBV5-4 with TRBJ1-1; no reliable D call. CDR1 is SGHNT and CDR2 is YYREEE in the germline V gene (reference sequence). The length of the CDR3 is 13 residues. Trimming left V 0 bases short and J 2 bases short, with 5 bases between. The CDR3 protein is CASSLDPNTEAFF. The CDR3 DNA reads TGTGCCAGCAGCTTGGATCCTAACACTGAAGCTTTCTTT.

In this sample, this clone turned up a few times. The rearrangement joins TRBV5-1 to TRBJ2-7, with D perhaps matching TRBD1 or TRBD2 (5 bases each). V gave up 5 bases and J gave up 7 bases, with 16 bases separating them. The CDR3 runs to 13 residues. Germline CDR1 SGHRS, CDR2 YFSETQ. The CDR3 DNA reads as TGCGCCAGCAGAGACTTCGCTGAGGGGGAGCAGTACTTC. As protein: CASRDFAEGEQYF.

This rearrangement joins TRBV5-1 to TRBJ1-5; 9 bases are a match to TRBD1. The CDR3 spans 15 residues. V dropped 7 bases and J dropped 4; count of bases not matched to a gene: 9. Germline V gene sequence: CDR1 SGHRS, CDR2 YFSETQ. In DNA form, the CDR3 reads TGCGCCAGCCGATGGACAGGGGATGCGAATCAGCCCCAGCATTTT. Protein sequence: CASRWTGDANQPQHF.

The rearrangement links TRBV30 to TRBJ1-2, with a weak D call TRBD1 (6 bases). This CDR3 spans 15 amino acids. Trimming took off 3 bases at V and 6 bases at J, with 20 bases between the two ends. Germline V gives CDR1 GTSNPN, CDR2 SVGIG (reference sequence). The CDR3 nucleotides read TGTGCCTGGAGGATCCTTGGACAGAGGGGCCATGGCTACACCTTC. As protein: CAWRILGQRGHGYTF. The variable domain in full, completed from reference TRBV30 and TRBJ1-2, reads SQTIHQWPATLVQPVGSPLSLECTVEGTSNPNLYWYRQAAGRGLQLLFYSVGIGQISSEVPQNLSASRPQDRQFILSSKKLLLSDSGFYLCAWRILGQRGHGYTFGSGTRLTVV.

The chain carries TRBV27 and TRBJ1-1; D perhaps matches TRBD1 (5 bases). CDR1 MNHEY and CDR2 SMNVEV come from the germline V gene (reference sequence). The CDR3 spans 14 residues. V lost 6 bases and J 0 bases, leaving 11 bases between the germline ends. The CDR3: CASSFQGVNTEAFF. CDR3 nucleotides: TGTGCCAGCAGCTTCCAGGGTGTGAACACTGAAGCTTTCTTT.

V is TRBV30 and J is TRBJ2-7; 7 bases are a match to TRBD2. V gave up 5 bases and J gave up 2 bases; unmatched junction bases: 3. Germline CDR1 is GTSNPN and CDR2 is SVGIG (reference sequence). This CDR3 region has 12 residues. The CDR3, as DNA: TGTGCCTGGTCCCGGGGGGCCTACGAGCAGTACTTC. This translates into CAWSRGAYEQYF.

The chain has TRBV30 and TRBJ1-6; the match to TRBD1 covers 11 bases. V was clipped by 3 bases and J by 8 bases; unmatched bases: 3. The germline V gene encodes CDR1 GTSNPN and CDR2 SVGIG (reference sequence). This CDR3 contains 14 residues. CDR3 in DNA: TGTGCCTGGAGCCGGACAGGGGGCTATTCACCCCTCCACTTT. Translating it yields CAWSRTGGYSPLHF.

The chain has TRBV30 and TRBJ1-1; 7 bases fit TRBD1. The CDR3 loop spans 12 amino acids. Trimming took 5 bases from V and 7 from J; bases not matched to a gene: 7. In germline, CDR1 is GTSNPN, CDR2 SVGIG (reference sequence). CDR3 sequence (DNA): TGTGCCTGGGACAGGGAACTGGGTGAAGCTTTCTTT. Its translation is CAWDRELGEAFF.

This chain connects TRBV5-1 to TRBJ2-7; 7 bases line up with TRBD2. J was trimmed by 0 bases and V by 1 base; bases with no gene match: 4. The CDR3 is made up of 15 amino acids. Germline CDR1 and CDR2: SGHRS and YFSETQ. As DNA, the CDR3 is TGCGCCAGCAGCTTGTCCGGGGGGAGCTCCTACGAGCAGTACTTC. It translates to CASSLSGGSSYEQYF.